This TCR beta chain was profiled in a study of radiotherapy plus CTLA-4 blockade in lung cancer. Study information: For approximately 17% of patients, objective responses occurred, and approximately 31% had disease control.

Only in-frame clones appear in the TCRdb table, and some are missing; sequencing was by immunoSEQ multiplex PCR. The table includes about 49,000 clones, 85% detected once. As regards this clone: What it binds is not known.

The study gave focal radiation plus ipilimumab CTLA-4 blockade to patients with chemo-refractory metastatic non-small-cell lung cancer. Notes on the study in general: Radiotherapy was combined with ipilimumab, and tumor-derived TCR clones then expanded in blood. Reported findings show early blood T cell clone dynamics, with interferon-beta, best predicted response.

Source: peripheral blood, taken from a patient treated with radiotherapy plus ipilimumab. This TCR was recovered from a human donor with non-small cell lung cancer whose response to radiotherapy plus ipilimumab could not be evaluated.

The CDR3 DNA reads TGTGCCAGCAGATCCGGGACAGTGTATAGCAATCAGCCCCAGCATTTT. It codes for CASRSGTVYSNQPQHF. The rearrangement links TRBV28 to TRBJ1-5; 7 bases match TRBD1. Trimming removed 6 bases from V and 0 bases from J; junction bases left unmatched: 8. Germline values: CDR1 MDHEN, CDR2 SYDVKM. The CDR3 length is 16 residues.